Presented here are 5 T cell receptor beta chains from one specimen sequenced in a study of T-cell reconstitution after alpha-beta-depleted transplantation in children. Unique molecular identifiers featured in how the TCRbeta library was prepared. TCRdb redid the calling of the PCR reads with MiXCR, one entry per CDR3 protein. In the table there are 200,000 or so distinct CDR3 sequences, roughly 6.5% of which are singletons. Sequencing was performed on PBMCs, taken before TCRalphabeta/CD19-depleted stem cell transplant. All receptors come from a girl in the first two years of life with combined immunodeficiency, due to receive a stem cell transplant.

The genes are TRBV7-3 and TRBJ1-6, with 9 bases identical to TRBD1. The CDR3 loop spans 18 amino acids. After removal of 5 bases from V and 6 bases from J, the junction contained 14 bases not matched to a gene. Germline CDR1 reads SGHTA; CDR2 reads FQGTGA. The CDR3 DNA reads as TGTGCCAGCAGCCAAACAATTAATTGGGACAGGGCTAATTCACCCCTCCACTTT. Translated: CASSQTINWDRANSPLHF.

This clonotype was picked up many times. The chain recombines TRBV7-8 with TRBJ2-5; the D is unclear. The CDR3 contains 16 residues. Germline CDR1 SGHVS, CDR2 FQNEAQ. Trimming stripped 6 bases from V and 5 bases from J, with 22 bases between. This chain's CDR3 is CASSFHRAPKAETQYF. The CDR3 nucleotides read TGTGCCAGCAGTTTCCACCGGGCCCCTAAAGCGGAGACCCAGTACTTC.

This clonotype was observed at least ten times. The V and J genes are TRBV7-9 and TRBJ2-7, with a possible D match to TRBD1 (5 bases). Germline-derived CDR1 and CDR2 are SEHNR and FQNEAQ (reference sequence). V lost 6 bases and J lost 5, with 11 bases in between. The CDR3 spans 12 residues. The CDR3 loop reads CASSLSGNEQYF. CDR3 DNA: TGTGCCAGCAGTTTGTCAGGGAACGAGCAGTACTTC.

This clonotype was seen many times. The chain joins TRBV27 to TRBJ2-7; 8 bases match TRBD2. The CDR3 has 16 amino acids. Germline V gives CDR1 MNHEY, CDR2 SMNVEV (reference sequence). J gave up 1 base and V 1 base, and 6 bases lay outside the gene matches. The chain's CDR3 is CASSLYVIAGSYEQYF. The CDR3 region has the DNA TGTGCCAGCAGTTTATATGTAATAGCGGGATCCTACGAGCAGTACTTC.

This clonotype came up many times. This chain links TRBV5-6 with TRBJ2-1; D gene ambiguous. V was trimmed by 2 bases and J by 4 bases, leaving 7 bases between them. The CDR3 loop spans 13 amino acids. CDR1 SGHDT and CDR2 YYEEEE come from the germline V gene. The CDR3 reads CASSFLVYNEQFF. The CDR3 DNA reads TGTGCCAGCAGCTTTTTGGTATACAATGAGCAGTTCTTC.